This TCR beta chain was retrieved from a study of T-cell memory formation after mild COVID-19. V was shortened by 1 base and J by 10 bases, with 10 bases between the two germline ends. Per the germline V gene, CDR1 is SEHNR and CDR2 is FQNEAQ (reference sequence). This CDR3 has 12 residues. In TCRdb, the 5' RACE reads were re-called with MiXCR into one record per CDR3 protein. The table shows 75,000 to 95,000 distinct CDR3 sequences, with around 16% occurring only once. Concerning this clonotype: The antigen remains unidentified.

Study conclusions and caveats: Second-wave clones reaching peak frequency on day 37 lacked confirmed SARS-CoV-2 specificity.

The receptor was isolated from a young man who had mild COVID-19 (a few samples of this study predate the infection). Cell type and time point are not known. Sample: PBMCs or a T cell subset sorted from them (not recorded which). The chain has TRBV7-9 and TRBJ1-1, with D uncertain. CDR3 in amino acids: CASSLGGTGAFF. The DNA for the CDR3 is TGTGCCAGCAGCTTAGGCGGTACGGGAGCTTTCTTT.